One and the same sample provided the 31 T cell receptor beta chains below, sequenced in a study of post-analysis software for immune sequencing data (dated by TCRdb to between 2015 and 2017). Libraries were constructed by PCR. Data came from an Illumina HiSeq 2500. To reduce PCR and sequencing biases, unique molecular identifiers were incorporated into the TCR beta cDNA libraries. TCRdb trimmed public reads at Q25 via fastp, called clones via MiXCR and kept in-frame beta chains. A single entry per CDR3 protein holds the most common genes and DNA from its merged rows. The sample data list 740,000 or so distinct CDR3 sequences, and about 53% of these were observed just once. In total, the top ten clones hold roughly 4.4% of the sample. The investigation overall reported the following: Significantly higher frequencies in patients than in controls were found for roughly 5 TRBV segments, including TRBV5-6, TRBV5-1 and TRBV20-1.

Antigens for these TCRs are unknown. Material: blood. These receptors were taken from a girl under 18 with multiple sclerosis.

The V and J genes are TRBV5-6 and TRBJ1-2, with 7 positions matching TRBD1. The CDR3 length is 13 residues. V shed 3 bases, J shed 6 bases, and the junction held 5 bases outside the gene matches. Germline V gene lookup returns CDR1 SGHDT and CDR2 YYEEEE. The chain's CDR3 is CASSSRDRDGYTF. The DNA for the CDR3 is TGTGCCAGCAGCTCCCGAGACAGGGATGGCTACACCTTC.

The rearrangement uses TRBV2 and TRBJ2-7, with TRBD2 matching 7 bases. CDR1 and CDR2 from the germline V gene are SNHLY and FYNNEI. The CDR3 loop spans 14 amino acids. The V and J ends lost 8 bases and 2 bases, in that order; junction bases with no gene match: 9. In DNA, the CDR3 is TGTGCCAGCGGCTACGGGGGGAATACCTACGAGCAGTACTTC. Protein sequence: CASGYGGNTYEQYF.

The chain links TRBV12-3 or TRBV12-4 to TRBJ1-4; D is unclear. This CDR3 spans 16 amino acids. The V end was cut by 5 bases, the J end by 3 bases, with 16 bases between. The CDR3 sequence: CASSPRAREPNEKLFF. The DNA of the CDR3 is TGTGCCAGCAGTCCCCGGGCTCGAGAACCTAATGAAAAACTGTTTTTT.

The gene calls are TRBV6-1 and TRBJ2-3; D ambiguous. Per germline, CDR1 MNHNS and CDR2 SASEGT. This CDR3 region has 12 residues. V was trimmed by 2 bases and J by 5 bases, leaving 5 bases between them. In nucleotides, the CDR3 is TGTGCCAGCAGTGAACTGGGAGATACGCAGTATTTT. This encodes CASSELGDTQYF.

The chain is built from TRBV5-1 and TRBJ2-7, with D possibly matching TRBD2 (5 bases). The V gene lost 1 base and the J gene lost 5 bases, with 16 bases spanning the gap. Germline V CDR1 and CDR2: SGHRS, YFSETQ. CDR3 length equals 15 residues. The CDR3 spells CASSLLREFFHEQYF. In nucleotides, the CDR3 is TGCGCCAGCAGCTTGCTGAGGGAGTTTTTCCACGAGCAGTACTTC.

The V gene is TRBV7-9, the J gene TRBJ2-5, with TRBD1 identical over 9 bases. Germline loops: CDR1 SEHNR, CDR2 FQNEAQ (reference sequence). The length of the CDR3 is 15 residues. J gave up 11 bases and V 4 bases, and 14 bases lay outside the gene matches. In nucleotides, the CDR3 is TGTGCCAGCAGCTACAACCCCGGGACAGGGAATGAGCAGTACTTC. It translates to CASSYNPGTGNEQYF. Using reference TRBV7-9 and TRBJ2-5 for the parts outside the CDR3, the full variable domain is DTGVSQNPRHKITKRGQNVTFRCDPISEHNRLYWYRQTLGQGPEFLTYFQNEAQLEKSRLLSDRFSAERPKGSFSTLEIQRTEQGDSAMYLCASSYNPGTGNEQYFGPGTRLLVL.

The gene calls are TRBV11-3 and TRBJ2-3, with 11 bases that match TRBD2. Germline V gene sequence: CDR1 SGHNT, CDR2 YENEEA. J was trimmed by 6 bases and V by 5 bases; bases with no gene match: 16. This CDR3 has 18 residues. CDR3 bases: TGTGCCAGCAGCCCGGGAGTAGCGGGAGGGCCTAGCAGGGATACGCAGTATTTT. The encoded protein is CASSPGVAGGPSRDTQYF.

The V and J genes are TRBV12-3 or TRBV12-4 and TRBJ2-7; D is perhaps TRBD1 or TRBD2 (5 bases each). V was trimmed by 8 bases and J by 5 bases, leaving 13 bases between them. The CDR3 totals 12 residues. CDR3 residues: CASLGPPNEQYF. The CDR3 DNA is TGTGCCAGCTTGGGACCCCCGAACGAGCAGTACTTC.

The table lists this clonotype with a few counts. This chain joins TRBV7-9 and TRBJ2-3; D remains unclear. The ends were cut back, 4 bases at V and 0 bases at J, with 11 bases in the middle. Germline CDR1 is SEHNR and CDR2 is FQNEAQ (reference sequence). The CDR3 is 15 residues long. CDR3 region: CASSSQASSTDTQYF. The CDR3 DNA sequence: TGTGCCAGCAGCTCTCAGGCCTCTAGCACAGATACGCAGTATTTT.

The CDR3 protein is CSGLEAGSLHGYTF. CDR3 bases: TGCAGCGGCTTGGAGGCAGGGAGCCTCCATGGCTACACCTTC. The gene calls are TRBV29-1 and TRBJ1-2; D might be TRBD1 (5 bases). This CDR3 has 14 amino acids. Trimming took off 7 bases at V and 6 bases at J, with 21 bases between the two ends. Germline CDR1 is SQVTM and CDR2 is ANQGSEA. Full variable domain (missing parts from reference TRBV29-1 and TRBJ1-2): SAVISQKPSRDICQRGTSLTIQCQVDSQVTMMFWYRQQPGQSLTLIATANQGSEATYESGFVIDKFPISRPNLTFSTLTVSNMSPEDSSIYLCSGLEAGSLHGYTFGSGTRLTVV.

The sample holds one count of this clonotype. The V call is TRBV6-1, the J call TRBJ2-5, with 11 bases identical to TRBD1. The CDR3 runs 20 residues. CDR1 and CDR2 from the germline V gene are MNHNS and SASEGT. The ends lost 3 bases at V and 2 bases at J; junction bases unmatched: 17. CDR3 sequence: CASSDPGQGAYTPMQETQYF. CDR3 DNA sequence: TGTGCCAGCAGTGATCCCGGACAGGGGGCCTATACACCCATGCAAGAGACCCAGTACTTC.

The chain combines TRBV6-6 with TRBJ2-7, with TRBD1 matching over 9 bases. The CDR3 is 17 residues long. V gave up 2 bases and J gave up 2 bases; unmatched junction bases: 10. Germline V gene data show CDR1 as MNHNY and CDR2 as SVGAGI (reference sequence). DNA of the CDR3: TGTGCCAGCAGTTACCACGTTTCACGGGACAGGGCCTACGAGCAGTACTTC. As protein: CASSYHVSRDRAYEQYF.

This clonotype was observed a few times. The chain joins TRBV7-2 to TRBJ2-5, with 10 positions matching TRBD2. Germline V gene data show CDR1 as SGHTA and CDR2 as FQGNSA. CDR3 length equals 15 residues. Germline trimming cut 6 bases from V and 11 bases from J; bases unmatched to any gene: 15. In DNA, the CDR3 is TGTGCCAGCAGATCTAGCGGGAGCGGGGCTTGGGTGCAGTACTTC. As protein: CASRSSGSGAWVQYF.

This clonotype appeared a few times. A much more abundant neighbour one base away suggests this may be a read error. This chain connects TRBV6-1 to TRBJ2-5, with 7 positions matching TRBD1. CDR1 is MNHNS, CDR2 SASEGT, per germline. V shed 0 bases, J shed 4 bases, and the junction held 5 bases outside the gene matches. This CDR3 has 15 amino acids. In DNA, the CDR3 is TGTGCCAGCAGTGAAGCGCAAGGGGGCCGAGAGACCCAGTACTTC. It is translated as CASSEAQGGRETQYF.

DNA for the CDR3: TGTGCCAGCAGCCCCCAGGGACAGGGTGTACTCTACGAGCAGTACTTC. Translating gives CASSPQGQGVLYEQYF. V usage is TRBV4-2 and J usage is TRBJ2-7; 9 bases line up with TRBD1. The CDR3 consists of 16 residues. CDR1 is LGHNA and CDR2 is YNFKEQ in the germline V gene. Trimming took 4 bases from V and 3 from J; bases not matched to a gene: 10.

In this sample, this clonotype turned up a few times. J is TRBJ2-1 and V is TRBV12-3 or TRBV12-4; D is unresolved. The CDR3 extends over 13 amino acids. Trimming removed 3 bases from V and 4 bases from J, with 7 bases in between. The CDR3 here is CASSLVQYNEQFF. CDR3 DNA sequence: TGTGCCAGCAGTTTGGTCCAGTACAATGAGCAGTTCTTC.

The chain's CDR3 is CASSYSTGWEQFF. The CDR3 bases are TGTGCCAGCAGTTACTCGACAGGTTGGGAGCAGTTCTTC. V usage is TRBV6-5 and J usage is TRBJ2-1; possible D gene TRBD1, 6 bases. The CDR3 has 13 amino acids. V lost 0 bases to trimming and J lost 10 bases, with 10 bases between them. In germline, CDR1 is MNHEY, CDR2 SVGAGI.

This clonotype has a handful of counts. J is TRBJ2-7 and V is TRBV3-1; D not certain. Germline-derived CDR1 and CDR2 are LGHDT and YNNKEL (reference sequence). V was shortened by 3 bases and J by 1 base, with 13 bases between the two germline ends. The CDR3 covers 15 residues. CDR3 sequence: CASSHAAYSSYEQYF. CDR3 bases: TGTGCCAGCAGCCACGCCGCGTATTCTTCCTACGAGCAGTACTTC.

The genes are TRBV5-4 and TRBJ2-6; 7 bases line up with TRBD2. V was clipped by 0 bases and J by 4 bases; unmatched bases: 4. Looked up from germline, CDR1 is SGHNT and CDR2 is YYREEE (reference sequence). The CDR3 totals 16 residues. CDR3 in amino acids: CASSLARGVGANVLTF. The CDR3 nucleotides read TGTGCCAGCAGCTTGGCTCGGGGGGTCGGGGCCAACGTCCTGACTTTC.

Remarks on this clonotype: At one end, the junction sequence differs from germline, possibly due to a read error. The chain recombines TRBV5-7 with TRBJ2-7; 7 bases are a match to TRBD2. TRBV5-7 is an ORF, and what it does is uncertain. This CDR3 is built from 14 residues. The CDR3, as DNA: TGTGCCAGCAGCTTGTTGCGGGAGTCCTCCGAGCAGTACTTC. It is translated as CASSLLRESSEQYF.

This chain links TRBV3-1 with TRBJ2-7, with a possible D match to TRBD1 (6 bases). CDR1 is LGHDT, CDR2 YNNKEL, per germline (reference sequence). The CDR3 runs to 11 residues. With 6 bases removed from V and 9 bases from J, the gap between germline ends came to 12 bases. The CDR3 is CASSQGTSQYF. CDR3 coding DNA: TGTGCCAGCAGTCAGGGGACGTCGCAGTACTTC.

The CDR3 sequence: CASSQATSVAYEQYF. CDR3 bases: TGCGCCAGCAGCCAAGCGACTAGCGTAGCCTACGAGCAGTACTTC. The chain has TRBV4-1 and TRBJ2-7; TRBD2 matches 8 bases. CDR3 length: 15 residues. The germline gives CDR1 MGHRA, CDR2 YSYEKL. With V trimmed by 1 base and J by 2 bases, 4 bases remained unmatched.

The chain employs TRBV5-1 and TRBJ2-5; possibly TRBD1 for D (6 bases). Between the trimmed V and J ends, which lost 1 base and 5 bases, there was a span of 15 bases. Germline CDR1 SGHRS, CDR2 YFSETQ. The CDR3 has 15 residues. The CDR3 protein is CASSLYRGGLETQYF. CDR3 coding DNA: TGCGCCAGCAGCTTGTACAGAGGGGGATTGGAGACCCAGTACTTC.

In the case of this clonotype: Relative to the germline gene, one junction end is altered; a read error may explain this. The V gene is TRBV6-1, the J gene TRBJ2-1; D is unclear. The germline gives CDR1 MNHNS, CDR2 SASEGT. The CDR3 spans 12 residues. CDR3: CAGSDWGNEQFF. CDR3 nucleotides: TGTGCCGGCAGCGACTGGGGTAATGAGCAGTTCTTC.

The CDR3 sequence is CSAPISSRLQGSEAFF. The DNA for the CDR3 is TGCAGTGCTCCGATCAGCTCCCGATTACAGGGAAGTGAAGCTTTCTTT. This chain uses TRBV20-1 with TRBJ1-1, with TRBD1 as a possible D gene (6 bases). Trimming stripped 5 bases from V and 7 bases from J, with 26 bases between. Germline-derived CDR1 and CDR2 are DFQATT and SNEGSKA (reference sequence). The CDR3 covers 16 residues.

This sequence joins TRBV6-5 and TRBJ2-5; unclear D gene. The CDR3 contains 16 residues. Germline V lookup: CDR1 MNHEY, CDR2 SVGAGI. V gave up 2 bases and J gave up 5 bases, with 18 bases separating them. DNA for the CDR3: TGTGCCAGCAGTTACCCGAGGTTCGAGTCTGCCGAGACCCAGTACTTC. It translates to CASSYPRFESAETQYF.

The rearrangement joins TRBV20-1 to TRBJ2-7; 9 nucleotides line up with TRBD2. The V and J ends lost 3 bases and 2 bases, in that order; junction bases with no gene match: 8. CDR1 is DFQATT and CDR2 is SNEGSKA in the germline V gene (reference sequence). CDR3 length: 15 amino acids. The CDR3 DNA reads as TGCAGTGCTAGTTCCCTGTCTAGCGGGGCCTACGAGCAGTACTTC. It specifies CSASSLSSGAYEQYF.

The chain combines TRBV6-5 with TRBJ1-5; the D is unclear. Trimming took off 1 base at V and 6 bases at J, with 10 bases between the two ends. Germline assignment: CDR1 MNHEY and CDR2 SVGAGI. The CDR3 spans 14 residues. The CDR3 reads CASSYLGLAQPQHF. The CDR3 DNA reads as TGTGCCAGCAGTTACTTAGGGTTGGCTCAGCCCCAGCATTTT.

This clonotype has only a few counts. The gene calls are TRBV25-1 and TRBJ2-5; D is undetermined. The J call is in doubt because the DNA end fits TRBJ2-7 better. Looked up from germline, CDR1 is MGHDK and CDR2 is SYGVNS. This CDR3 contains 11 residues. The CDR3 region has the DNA TGTGCCAGCAGTGAAGTCGGCGAGCAGTACTTC. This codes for CASSEVGEQYF.

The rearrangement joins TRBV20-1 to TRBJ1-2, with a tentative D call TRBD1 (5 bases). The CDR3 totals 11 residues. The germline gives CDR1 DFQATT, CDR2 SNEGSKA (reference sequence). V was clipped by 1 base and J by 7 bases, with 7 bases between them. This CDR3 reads CSARVQVGYTF. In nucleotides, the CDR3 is TGCAGTGCTAGAGTACAGGTTGGCTACACCTTC.

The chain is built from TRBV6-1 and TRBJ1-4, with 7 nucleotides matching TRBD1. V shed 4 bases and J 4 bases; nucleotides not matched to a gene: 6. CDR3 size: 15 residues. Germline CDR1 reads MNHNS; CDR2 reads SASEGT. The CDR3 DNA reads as TGTGCCAGCAGTGCGTGGACAGGTATTAATGAAAAACTGTTTTTT. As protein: CASSAWTGINEKLFF.